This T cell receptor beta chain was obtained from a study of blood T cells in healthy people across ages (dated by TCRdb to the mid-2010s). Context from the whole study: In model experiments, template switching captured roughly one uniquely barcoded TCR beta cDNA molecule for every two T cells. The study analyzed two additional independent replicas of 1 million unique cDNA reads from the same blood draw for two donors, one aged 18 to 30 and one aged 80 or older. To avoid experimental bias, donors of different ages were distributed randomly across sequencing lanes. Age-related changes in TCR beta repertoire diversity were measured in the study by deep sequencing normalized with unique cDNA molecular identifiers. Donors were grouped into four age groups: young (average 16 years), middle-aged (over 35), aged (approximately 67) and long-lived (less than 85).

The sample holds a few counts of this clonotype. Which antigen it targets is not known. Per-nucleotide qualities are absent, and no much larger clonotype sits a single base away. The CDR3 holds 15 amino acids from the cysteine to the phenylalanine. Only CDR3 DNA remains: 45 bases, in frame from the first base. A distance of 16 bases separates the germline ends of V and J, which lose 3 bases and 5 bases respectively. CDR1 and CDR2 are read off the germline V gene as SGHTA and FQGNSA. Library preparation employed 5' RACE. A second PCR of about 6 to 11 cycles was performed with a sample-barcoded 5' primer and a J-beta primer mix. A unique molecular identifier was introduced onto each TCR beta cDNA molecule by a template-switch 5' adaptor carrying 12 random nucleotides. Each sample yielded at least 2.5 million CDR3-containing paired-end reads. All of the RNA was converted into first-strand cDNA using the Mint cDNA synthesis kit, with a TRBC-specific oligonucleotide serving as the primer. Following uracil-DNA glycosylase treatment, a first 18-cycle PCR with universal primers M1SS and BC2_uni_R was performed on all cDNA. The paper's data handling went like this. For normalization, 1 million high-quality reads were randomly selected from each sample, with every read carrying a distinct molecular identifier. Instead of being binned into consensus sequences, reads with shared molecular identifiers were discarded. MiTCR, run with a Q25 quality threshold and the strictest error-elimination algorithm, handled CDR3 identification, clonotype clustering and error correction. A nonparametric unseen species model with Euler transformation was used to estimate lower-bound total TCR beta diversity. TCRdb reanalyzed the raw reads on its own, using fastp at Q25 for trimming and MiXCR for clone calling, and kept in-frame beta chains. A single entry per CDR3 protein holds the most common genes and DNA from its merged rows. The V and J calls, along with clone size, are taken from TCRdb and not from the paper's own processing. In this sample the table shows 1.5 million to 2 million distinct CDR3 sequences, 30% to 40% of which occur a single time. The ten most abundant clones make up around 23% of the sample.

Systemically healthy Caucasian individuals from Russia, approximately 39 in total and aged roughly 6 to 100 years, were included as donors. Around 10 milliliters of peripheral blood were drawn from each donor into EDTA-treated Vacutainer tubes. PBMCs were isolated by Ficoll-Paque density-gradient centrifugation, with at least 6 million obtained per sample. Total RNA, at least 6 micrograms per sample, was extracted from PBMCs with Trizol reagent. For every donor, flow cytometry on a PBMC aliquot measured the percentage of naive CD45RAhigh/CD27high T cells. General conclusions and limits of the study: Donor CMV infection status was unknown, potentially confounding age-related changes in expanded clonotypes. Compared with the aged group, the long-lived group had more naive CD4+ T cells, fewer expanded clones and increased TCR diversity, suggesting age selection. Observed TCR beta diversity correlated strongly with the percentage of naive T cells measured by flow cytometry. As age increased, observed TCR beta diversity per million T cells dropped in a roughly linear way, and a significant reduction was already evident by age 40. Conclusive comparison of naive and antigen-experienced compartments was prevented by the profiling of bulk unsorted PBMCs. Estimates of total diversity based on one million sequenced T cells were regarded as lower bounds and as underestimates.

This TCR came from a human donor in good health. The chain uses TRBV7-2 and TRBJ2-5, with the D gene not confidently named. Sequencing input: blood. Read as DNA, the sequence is TGTGCCAGCAGCTTGGCTGTCACCCTCCGGGAGACCCAGTACTTC. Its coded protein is CASSLAVTLRETQYF.